This T cell receptor beta chain was sequenced during a study of response to subunit inactivated influenza vaccine. Germline-derived CDR1 and CDR2 are WNHNN and SYGVQD (reference sequence). With 2 bases clipped from V and 3 bases from J, the junction kept 4 bases outside the gene matches. The CDR3 runs to 14 residues. TCRdb used MiXCR to reprocess the RT-PCR reads, holding one entry per CDR3 protein. The profile shows more than 700,000 distinct CDR3 sequences, approximately 22% of them singletons. This clonotype was found once. The chain uses TRBV10-1 and TRBJ2-7; 7 bases are a match to TRBD1. Sample: PBMCs from blood, taken less than 6 days after vaccination. The TCR originated in a man aged 50 to 60 who received an inactivated influenza vaccine. CDR3 DNA: TGCGCCAGCAGTGAGCATCGACAGGGCTACGAGCAGTACTTC. It codes for CASSEHRQGYEQYF.